This T cell receptor (beta chain) was recorded in a study of shared clonotypes between healthy human individuals. The trim removed 4 bases at V and 2 bases at J, leaving 9 bases unmatched. There are 17 residues in the CDR3. The germline CDR1 and CDR2 sequences are SGHAT and FQNNGV. This clone was seen once. The protocol was immunoSEQ multiplex PCR, while the TCRdb copy is restricted to in-frame clones and leaves out a portion. The profile shows about a million clones, about 70% of them singletons. The TCR comes from a man in his late teens or twenties in good health. The sequenced sample was memory CD4+ T cells sorted from blood. The sample's subset: CD45RA-negative fraction. The V gene is TRBV11-2, the J gene TRBJ1-4, with 8 bases matching TRBD1. CDR3: CASSSRTGTATNEKLFF. The CDR3 DNA reads TGTGCCAGCAGCTCCCGGACAGGGACGGCTACTAATGAAAAACTGTTTTTT.